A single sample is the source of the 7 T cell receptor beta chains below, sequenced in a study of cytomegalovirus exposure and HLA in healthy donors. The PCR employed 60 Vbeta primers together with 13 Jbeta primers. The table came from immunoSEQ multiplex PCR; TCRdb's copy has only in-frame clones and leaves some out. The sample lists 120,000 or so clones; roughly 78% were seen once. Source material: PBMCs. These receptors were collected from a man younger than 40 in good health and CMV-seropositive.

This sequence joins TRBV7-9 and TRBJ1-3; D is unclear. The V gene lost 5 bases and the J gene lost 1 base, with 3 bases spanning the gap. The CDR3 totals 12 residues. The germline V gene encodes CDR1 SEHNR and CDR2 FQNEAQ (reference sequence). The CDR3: CASSPSGNTIYF. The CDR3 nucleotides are TGTGCCAGCAGCCCATCTGGAAACACCATATATTTT.

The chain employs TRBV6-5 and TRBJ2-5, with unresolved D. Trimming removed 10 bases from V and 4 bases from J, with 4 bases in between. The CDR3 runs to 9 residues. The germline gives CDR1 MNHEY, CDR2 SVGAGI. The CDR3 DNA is TGTGCCATAATAGAGACCCAGTACTTC. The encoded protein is CAIIETQYF.

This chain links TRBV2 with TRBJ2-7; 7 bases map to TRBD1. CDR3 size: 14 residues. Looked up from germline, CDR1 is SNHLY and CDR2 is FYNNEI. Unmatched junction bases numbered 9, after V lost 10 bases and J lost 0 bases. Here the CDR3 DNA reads TGTGCCACCCTGGACAGGCCAAGCTCCTACGAGCAGTACTTC. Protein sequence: CATLDRPSSYEQYF.

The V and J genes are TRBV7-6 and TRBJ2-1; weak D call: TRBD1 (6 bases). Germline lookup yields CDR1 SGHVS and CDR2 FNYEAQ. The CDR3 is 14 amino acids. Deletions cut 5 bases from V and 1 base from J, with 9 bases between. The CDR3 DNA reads TGTGCCAGCAGCCCAGGGGCTTCCTACAATGAGCAGTTCTTC. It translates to CASSPGASYNEQFF. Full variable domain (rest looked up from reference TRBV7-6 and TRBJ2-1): GAGVSQSPRYKVTKRGQDVALRCDPISGHVSLYWYRQALGQGPEFLTYFNYEAQQDKSGLPNDRFSAERPEGSISTLTIQRTEQRDSAMYRCASSPGASYNEQFFGPGTRLTVL.

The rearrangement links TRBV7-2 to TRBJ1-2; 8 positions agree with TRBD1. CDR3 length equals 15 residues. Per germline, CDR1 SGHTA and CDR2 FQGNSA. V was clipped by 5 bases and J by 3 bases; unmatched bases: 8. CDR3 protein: CASSPEATGDYGYTF. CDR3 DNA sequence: TGTGCCAGCAGCCCCGAGGCGACAGGGGACTATGGCTACACCTTC.

The CDR3 coding sequence is TGCAGCGTCGGAGCGCCTATGGACAGGGCGAACTACGAGCAGTACTTC. Its translation: CSVGAPMDRANYEQYF. The genes are TRBV29-1 and TRBJ2-7, with TRBD1 matching over 8 bases. The CDR3 contains 16 residues. CDR1 and CDR2 (germline): SQVTM, ANQGSEA. V dropped 6 bases and J dropped 3; count of bases not matched to a gene: 16.

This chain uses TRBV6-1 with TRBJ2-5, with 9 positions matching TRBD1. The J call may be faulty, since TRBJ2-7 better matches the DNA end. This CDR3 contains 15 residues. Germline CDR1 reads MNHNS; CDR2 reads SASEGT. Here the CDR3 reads CASTGIQGARNEQYF. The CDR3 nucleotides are TGTGCCAGCACCGGAATACAGGGGGCGCGCAACGAGCAGTACTTC.